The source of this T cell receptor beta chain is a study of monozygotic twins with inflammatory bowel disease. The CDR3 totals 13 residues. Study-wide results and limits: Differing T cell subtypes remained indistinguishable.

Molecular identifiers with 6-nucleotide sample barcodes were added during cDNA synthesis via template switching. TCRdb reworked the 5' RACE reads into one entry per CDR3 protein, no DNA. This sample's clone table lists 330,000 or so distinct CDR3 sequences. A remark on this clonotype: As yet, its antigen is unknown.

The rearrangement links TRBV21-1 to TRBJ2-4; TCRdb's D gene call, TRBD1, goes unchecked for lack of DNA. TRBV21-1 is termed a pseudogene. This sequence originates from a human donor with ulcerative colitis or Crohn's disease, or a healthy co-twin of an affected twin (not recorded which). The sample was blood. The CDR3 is CARKNGRGNIQYF.